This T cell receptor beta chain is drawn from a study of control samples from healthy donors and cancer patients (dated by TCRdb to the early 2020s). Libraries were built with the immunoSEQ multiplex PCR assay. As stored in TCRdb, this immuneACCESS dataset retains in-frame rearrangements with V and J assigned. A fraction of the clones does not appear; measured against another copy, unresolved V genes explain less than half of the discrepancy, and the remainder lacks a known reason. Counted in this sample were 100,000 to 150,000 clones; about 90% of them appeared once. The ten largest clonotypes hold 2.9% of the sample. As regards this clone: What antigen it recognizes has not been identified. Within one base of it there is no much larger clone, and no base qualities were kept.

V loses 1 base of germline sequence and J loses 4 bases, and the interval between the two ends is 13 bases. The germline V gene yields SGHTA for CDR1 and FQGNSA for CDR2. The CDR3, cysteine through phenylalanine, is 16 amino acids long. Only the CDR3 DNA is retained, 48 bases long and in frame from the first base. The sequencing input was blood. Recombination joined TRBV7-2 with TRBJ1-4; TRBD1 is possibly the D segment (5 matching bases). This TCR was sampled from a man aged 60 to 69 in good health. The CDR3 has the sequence CASSLGAGQVNEKLFF. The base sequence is TGTGCCAGCAGCTTAGGGGCTGGACAAGTTAATGAAAAACTGTTTTTT. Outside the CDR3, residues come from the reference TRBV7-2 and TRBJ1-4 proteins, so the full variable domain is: GAGVSQSPSNKVTEKGKDVELRCDPISGHTALYWYRQSLGQGLEFLIYFQGNSAPDKSGLPSDRFSAERTGGSVSTLTIQRTQQEDSAVYLCASSLGAGQVNEKLFFGSGTQLSVL.